One sample yielded the 6 T cell receptor beta chains listed below, sequenced in a study of neurological immune-mediated disorders (dated by TCRdb to the late 2010s). In the paper's terms, the time point label means: longitudinal time-point 1 (baseline). Library prep was done by 5' RACE. Sequenced using an Illumina HiSeq 2500. TCRdb passed the public sequencing reads through fastp at Q25 and MiXCR, retaining productive beta sequences. Here each entry gathers all rows of one CDR3 protein and keeps the most common genes and DNA. For this sample there are fewer than 90,000 distinct CDR3 sequences; 10% to 13% appear just once. Together, the top ten hold approximately 9.6% of the sample. The sequenced sample was PBMCs. These TCRs come from a man aged 30 to 45 in good health.

This clonotype was detected many times. The chain has TRBV18 and TRBJ2-2; weak D call: TRBD1 (5 bases). Trimming took 4 bases from V and 0 from J, leaving 9 bases between them. Germline V lookup: CDR1 KGHSH, CDR2 LQKENI. The CDR3 covers 15 residues. CDR3 sequence reads: CASSQGNANTGELFF. The CDR3 region has the DNA TGTGCCAGCTCACAGGGGAACGCGAACACCGGGGAGCTGTTTTTT.

Many counts were recorded for this clonotype. The rearrangement links TRBV7-3 to TRBJ2-3; 7 bases are shared with TRBD1. CDR1 is SGHTA, CDR2 FQGTGA, per germline. This CDR3 region has 12 residues. With V trimmed by 5 bases and J by 6 bases, 2 bases remained unmatched. The CDR3 DNA reads as TGTGCCAGCAGCGCGACAGGGGATACGCAGTATTTT. Translated: CASSATGDTQYF.

The J gene is TRBJ2-1, the V gene TRBV4-2, with 10 positions matching TRBD1. The germline V gene encodes CDR1 LGHNA and CDR2 YNFKEQ. The V and J ends lost 5 bases and 8 bases, in that order; junction bases with no gene match: 0. CDR3 size: 12 residues. The CDR3 bases are TGTGCCAGCAGCGACAGGGGGCATGAGCAGTTCTTC. This gives the protein CASSDRGHEQFF.

This clonotype was seen at least ten times. The V call is TRBV29-1, the J call TRBJ2-2, with D uncertain. V shed 3 bases and J shed 1 base, with 6 bases lying between them. Germline values: CDR1 SQVTM, CDR2 ANQGSEA. The CDR3 runs to 13 residues. CDR3 in DNA: TGCAGCGTTGAGTGGGAGAACACCGGGGAGCTGTTTTTT. The encoded protein is CSVEWENTGELFF.

In this sample, this clonotype turned up a few times. The chain links TRBV11-2 to TRBJ2-2; TRBD2 matches 12 bases. The CDR3 has 15 amino acids. J gave up 5 bases and V 5 bases, and 3 bases lay outside the gene matches. Looked up from germline, CDR1 is SGHAT and CDR2 is FQNNGV. CDR3 nucleotide sequence: TGTGCCAGCAGCGAACTAGCGGGAGGTACCGGGGAGCTGTTTTTT. Translation: CASSELAGGTGELFF.

This clonotype was seen at least ten times. The chain uses TRBV10-3 and TRBJ2-3; D not resolved. Germline V gives CDR1 ENHRY, CDR2 SYGVKD. The CDR3 totals 10 residues. V gave up 10 bases and J gave up 5 bases, with 7 bases separating them. The CDR3: CATSGDTQYF. In DNA, the CDR3 is TGTGCCACCTCTGGAGATACGCAGTATTTT.